The TCR beta chain under discussion was sequenced for a study of T-cell memory formation after mild COVID-19. Study conclusions and caveats: Some responding clones appeared in pre-infection memory, suggesting cross-reactive memory joined. Later expanders leaned toward CD4+, whereas clones contracting from day 15 to 85 were balanced CD4/CD8. Among CD4+ contracting clones, most were CM and EM, and CD8+ ones EMRA. Researchers could not confirm that second-wave clones peaking on day 37 targeted SARS-CoV-2.

About this clonotype itself: Its antigen is still unknown.

MiXCR, applied by TCRdb to the 5' RACE reads, yields one record per CDR3 protein. Counted here are 270,000 or so distinct CDR3 sequences, approximately 15% occurring once; the ten biggest clones make up roughly 21%. Germline lookup yields CDR1 MDHEN and CDR2 SYDVKM. The CDR3 consists of 15 residues. With 6 bases removed from V and 4 bases from J, the gap between germline ends came to 17 bases. The chain is built from TRBV28 and TRBJ2-3, with D hard to call. The receptor's source is a man between 18 and 29 years old who had mild COVID-19 (a few samples of this study predate the infection). Cell type and time point are not known. Sequencing used PBMCs or a T cell subset sorted from them (not recorded which). The CDR3 sequence is CASSTRVGQADTQYF. CDR3 DNA: TGTGCCAGCAGCACCCGAGTAGGCCAGGCAGATACGCAGTATTTT.